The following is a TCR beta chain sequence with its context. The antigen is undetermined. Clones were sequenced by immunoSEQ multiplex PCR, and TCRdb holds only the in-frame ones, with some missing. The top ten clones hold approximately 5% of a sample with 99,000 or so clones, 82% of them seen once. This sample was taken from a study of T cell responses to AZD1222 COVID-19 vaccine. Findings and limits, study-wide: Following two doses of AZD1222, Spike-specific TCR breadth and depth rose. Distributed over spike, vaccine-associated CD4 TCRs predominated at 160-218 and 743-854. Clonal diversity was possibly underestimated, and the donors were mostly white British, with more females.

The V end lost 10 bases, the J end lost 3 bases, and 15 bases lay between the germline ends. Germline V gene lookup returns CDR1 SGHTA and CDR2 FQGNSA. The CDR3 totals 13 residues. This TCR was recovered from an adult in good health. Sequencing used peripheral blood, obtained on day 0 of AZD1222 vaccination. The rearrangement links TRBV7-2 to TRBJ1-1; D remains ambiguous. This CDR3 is CATPTSGDTEAFF. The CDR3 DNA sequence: TGTGCCACCCCTACTTCCGGGGACACTGAAGCTTTCTTT.